This TCR beta chain was captured in a study of blood T cells in healthy people across ages. Study overall: Capturing about one barcoded beta molecule per two T cells was achieved by template switching.

Study-wide points: Compared with aged donors, long-lived donors showed fewer expanded clones, suggesting selection.

Healthy Russian Caucasian donors spanned ages about 6 to 95 years. Worth noting for this clonotype: The antigen is not known.

V was clipped by 0 bases and J by 11 bases, with 13 bases between them. Germline V gene lookup returns CDR1 SNHLY and CDR2 FYNNEI. This CDR3 has 13 residues. Alongside a J-beta primer mix, a sample-barcoded 5' primer served in a second PCR lasting roughly 7 to 11 cycles. Every cDNA was tagged by a template-switch adaptor with 12 random nucleotides. TCRdb reprocessed the 5' RACE reads with MiXCR, giving one entry per CDR3 protein. Among hundreds of thousands of distinct CDR3 sequences, around 49% were seen once, and the ten largest hold roughly 13%. The chain links TRBV2 to TRBJ2-5; D is uncertain. Source material: blood. This TCR was recovered from a man under 40 in good health. CDR3 coding DNA: TGTGCCAGCAGTGAAGCTGCCTGGGATGAGCAGTACTTC. This codes for CASSEAAWDEQYF.